This T cell receptor beta chain was recorded in a study of post-analysis software for immune sequencing data (dated by TCRdb to 2015 to 2017). In terms of the full investigation: The recorded disease courses included relapsing-remitting, secondary progressive and progressive-relapsing multiple sclerosis, and some patients had no subtype annotation. The patient repertoires were set against 10 to 11 previously published healthy control repertoires from donors whose ages ranged from roughly 6 to 26 years. A subset of samples was prepared in parallel using single-end sample barcoding, then pooled and co-amplified after Illumina adapter ligation.

The library was made by PCR. The instrument given in TCRdb is Illumina HiSeq 2500. To reduce PCR and sequencing biases, unique molecular identifiers were incorporated into the TCR beta cDNA libraries. Some 500,000 cDNA molecules were obtained for every 1 to 10 million input T cells, so each molecule roughly corresponded to one T cell. Patient libraries were prepared and sequenced with the same protocol used for the earlier healthy control dataset. Samples belonging to the same batch were prepared together, multiplexed and sequenced on a shared HiSeq lane. In the original analysis: Raw barcoded reads were processed with MIGEC, and single-read molecular identifier groups were discarded before consensus assembly and CDR3 extraction. Clonotype tables were post-analysed with VDJtools, normalizing diversity by down-sampling all datasets to the smallest sample size. Repertoire overlap clustering matched CDR3 amino acid but not nucleotide sequences to correct batch-related cross-sample contamination. TCRdb trimmed the raw reads at Q25, called clones with MiXCR and kept productive beta chains. All rows with the same CDR3 protein become a single entry with the most common DNA and genes. The V and J calls come from TCRdb's annotation, not from the publication. This sample gives about half a million distinct CDR3 sequences in total; around 34% of them show up just once. Of the sample, 6% is held by the ten largest clones.

Regarding this clonotype: Its binding antigen is unknown. No per-base quality is available; no much larger clone lies one base away.

The full study reports these points: Patients showed significantly higher frequencies than controls for a handful of TRBV segments, among them TRBV5-6, TRBV5-1 and TRBV20-1. When samples were clustered directly using the F measure, samples prepared in the same batch co-clustered strongly, which prompted a batch-effect correction. The multiple sclerosis patient group was slightly younger than the control group. Significantly lower normalized Chao1 diversity was found in multiple sclerosis patients than in controls, suggesting substantial peripheral T-cell clonal expansion.

To demonstrate the VDJtools post-analysis software, the study profiled TCR beta repertoires from the peripheral blood of about 13 young patients with multiple sclerosis. The patients with multiple sclerosis were children and adolescents between about 6 and 16 years of age. The germline V gene sets CDR1 to SGHRS and CDR2 to YFSETQ. The CDR3 holds 13 amino acids from the cysteine to the phenylalanine. Kept here is only the CDR3 DNA, which spans 39 bases and is read in frame from base 1. The V and J ends are trimmed by 2 bases and 1 base, leaving 6 bases between them. The chain was built from TRBV5-1 and TRBJ1-1; no D segment can be confidently identified. The specimen sequenced was blood. This TCR came from a girl aged 2-17 years with multiple sclerosis. This receptor has the CDR3 CASSFTTNTEAFF. The base sequence is TGCGCCAGCAGCTTCACGACGAACACTGAAGCTTTCTTT.